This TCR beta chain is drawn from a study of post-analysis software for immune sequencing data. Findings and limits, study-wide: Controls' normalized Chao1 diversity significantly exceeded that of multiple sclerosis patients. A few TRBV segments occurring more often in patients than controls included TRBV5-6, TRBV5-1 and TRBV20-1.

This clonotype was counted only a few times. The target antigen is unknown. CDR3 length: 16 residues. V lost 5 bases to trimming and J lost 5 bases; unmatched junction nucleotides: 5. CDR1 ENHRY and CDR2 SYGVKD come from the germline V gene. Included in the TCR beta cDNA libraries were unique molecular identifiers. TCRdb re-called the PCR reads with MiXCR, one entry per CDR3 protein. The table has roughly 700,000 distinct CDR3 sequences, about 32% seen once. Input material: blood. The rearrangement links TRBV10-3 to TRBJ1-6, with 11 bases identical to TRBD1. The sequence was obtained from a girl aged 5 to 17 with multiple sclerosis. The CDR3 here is CAISPGQGANNSPLHF. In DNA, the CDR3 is TGTGCCATCAGTCCCGGACAGGGGGCCAATAATTCACCCCTCCACTTT.